This T cell receptor (beta chain) originates from a study of blood T cell repertoires in COVID-19. The overall study: The United States, Italy and Spain were the sources of the acute and convalescent COVID-19 samples.

The data were produced by immunoSEQ multiplex PCR, yet TCRdb's version contains in-frame clones alone and is incomplete. The sample has hundreds of thousands of clones, about four fifths seen once. This CDR3 comprises 13 residues. Germline CDR1 SGHRS, CDR2 YFSETQ. Trimming left V 2 bases short and J 4 bases short, with 9 bases between. The V call is TRBV5-1, the J call TRBJ2-5; D remains unclear. The origin of this receptor is a woman aged 45-60 years with acute or convalescent COVID-19. The source material was peripheral blood. The CDR3 DNA is TGCGCCAGCAGCTTAAGTCTAACAGAGACCCAGTACTTC. This gives the protein CASSLSLTETQYF.